The 26 T cell receptor beta chains reported below all come from one sample, sequenced in a study of T-cell memory formation after mild COVID-19. TCRdb independently ran MiXCR on the 5' RACE reads; one entry per CDR3 protein. This sample has roughly 250,000 distinct CDR3 sequences, with roughly 17% found just once. Specimen: PBMCs or a T cell subset sorted from them (not recorded which). The source of these receptors is a man aged 18 to 35 who had mild COVID-19 (a few samples of this study predate the infection). Cell type and time point are not known.

This rearrangement joins TRBV7-2 to TRBJ2-7, with 9 positions matching TRBD1. V shed 5 bases and J 5 bases; nucleotides not matched to a gene: 10. The CDR3 runs to 15 residues. CDR1 is SGHTA and CDR2 is FQGNSA in the germline V gene. Here the CDR3 DNA reads TGTGCCAGCAGCCGAATGGGACAGGGAGGCGACGAGCAGTACTTC. Protein product: CASSRMGQGGDEQYF.

The gene calls are TRBV11-3 and TRBJ2-1, with a weak D call TRBD1 (6 bases). Deletions cut 2 bases from V and 6 bases from J, with 17 bases between. Germline V gives CDR1 SGHNT, CDR2 YENEEA. The CDR3 spans 16 residues. CDR3 DNA: TGTGCCAGCAGCTTACGCCCCGACAGGATCCCCAATGAGCAGTTCTTC. It is translated as CASSLRPDRIPNEQFF.

This clonotype was detected only a few times. V gene TRBV27 combines with J gene TRBJ2-5; 8 nucleotides align to TRBD1. CDR3 length: 15 amino acids. CDR1 and CDR2 (germline): MNHEY, SMNVEV (reference sequence). V shed 4 bases and J 5 bases; nucleotides not matched to a gene: 9. The CDR3 here is CASSSARGRIETQYF. For the CDR3, the DNA is TGTGCCAGCAGTTCCGCCAGGGGGCGCATTGAGACCCAGTACTTC.

This clonotype came up a few times. This sequence joins TRBV7-2 and TRBJ2-5; D possibly corresponds to TRBD1 (5 bases). Trimming pared 5 bases from V and 4 bases from J, leaving 14 bases between. The CDR3 consists of 14 residues. The V gene's germline CDR1 is SGHTA and CDR2 FQGNSA. Here the CDR3 reads CASSHPGSAETQYF. The CDR3, as DNA: TGTGCCAGCAGCCACCCAGGGTCCGCAGAGACCCAGTACTTC.

The rearrangement joins TRBV12-3 or TRBV12-4 to TRBJ1-5, with 7 bases identical to TRBD1. Trimming cost V 5 bases and J 8 bases; bases outside gene matches: 9. The length of the CDR3 is 14 residues. DNA of the CDR3: TGTGCCAGCAGTCTAAGGAGGGGGCGCGAGCCCCAGCATTTT. It codes for CASSLRRGREPQHF.

This clonotype was counted only a few times. The CDR3 nucleotides read TGCGCCAGCAGCCCGGGGCCGGGGTTCTATGGCTACACCTTC. Amino acids: CASSPGPGFYGYTF. The genes are TRBV4-3 and TRBJ1-2, with a weak D call TRBD1 (5 bases). CDR3 length: 14 amino acids. Germline lookup yields CDR1 LGHNA and CDR2 YSLEER. Trimming removed 4 bases from V and 4 bases from J, with 13 bases in between.

The chain joins TRBV10-3 to TRBJ1-4; D is unclear. The CDR3 runs 13 residues. V lost 11 bases and J lost 7, with 17 bases in between. CDR1 and CDR2 (germline): ENHRY, SYGVKD. The CDR3 loop reads CASANRQVEKLFF. CDR3 DNA: TGTGCCTCGGCGAATAGACAAGTTGAAAAACTGTTTTTT.

The table lists this clonotype with a few counts. V gene TRBV4-3 combines with J gene TRBJ1-2; 9 positions agree with TRBD1. The CDR3 has 15 residues. Germline loops: CDR1 LGHNA, CDR2 YSLEER. The V segment lost 1 base and the J segment 5 bases; nucleotides outside the gene matches: 5. CDR3: CASSQARDREYGYTF. The CDR3 DNA follows: TGCGCCAGCAGCCAAGCCCGGGACAGGGAATATGGCTACACCTTC.

The CDR3 bases are TGCAGTGGTCGGGGGGGCGGGCAGCCCCAGCATTTT. Amino acids: CSGRGGGQPQHF. This rearrangement joins TRBV20-1 to TRBJ1-5; D is perhaps TRBD1 (6 bases). CDR3 length equals 12 residues. V shed 7 bases and J shed 7 bases, with 14 bases lying between them. Germline values: CDR1 DFQATT, CDR2 SNEGSKA (reference sequence).

This clonotype was seen a few times. This chain uses TRBV25-1 with TRBJ2-3; 8 nucleotides line up with TRBD2. The CDR3 covers 15 residues. With 1 base clipped from V and 4 bases from J, the junction kept 4 bases outside the gene matches. Per the germline V gene, CDR1 is MGHDK and CDR2 is SYGVNS. CDR3 residues: CASSEWAGGSDTQYF. For the CDR3, the DNA is TGTGCCAGCAGTGAATGGGCGGGGGGTTCAGATACGCAGTATTTT.

The chain employs TRBV7-2 and TRBJ2-1; 7 positions match TRBD2. CDR3 length: 16 amino acids. Unmatched junction bases numbered 8, after V lost 2 bases and J lost 4 bases. CDR1 is SGHTA and CDR2 is FQGNSA in the germline V gene. CDR3 nucleotide sequence: TGTGCCAGCAGCTTAAATTCCGGCGGGGGTTACAATGAGCAGTTCTTC. Residues: CASSLNSGGGYNEQFF.

The genes are TRBV5-1 and TRBJ1-1; D ambiguous. V gave up 4 bases and J gave up 0 bases, with 13 bases separating them. CDR1 SGHRS and CDR2 YFSETQ come from the germline V gene. The CDR3 extends over 15 amino acids. CDR3 bases: TGCGCCAGCAGCGCGACAAAAGGGATGAACACTGAAGCTTTCTTT. This sequence encodes CASSATKGMNTEAFF. The variable domain in full, with the rest retrieved from reference TRBV5-1 and TRBJ1-1, is KAGVTQTPRYLIKTRGQQVTLSCSPISGHRSVSWYQQTPGQGLQFLFEYFSETQRNKGNFPGRFSGRQFSNSRSEMNVSTLELGDSALYLCASSATKGMNTEAFFGQGTRLTVV.

The V and J genes are TRBV27 and TRBJ2-7, with 10 bases that match TRBD1. Germline V gene sequence: CDR1 MNHEY, CDR2 SMNVEV (reference sequence). Trimming took 4 bases from V and 4 from J; bases not matched to a gene: 7. CDR3 length: 15 amino acids. The CDR3 DNA sequence: TGTGCCAGCAGTTCCCTTTCGGGACAGGGGTACGAGCAGTACTTC. It specifies CASSSLSGQGYEQYF.

This chain connects TRBV7-9 to TRBJ2-7; no reliable D call. The germline V gene encodes CDR1 SEHNR and CDR2 FQNEAQ (reference sequence). CDR3 length equals 12 residues. V was trimmed by 5 bases and J by 7 bases, leaving 12 bases between them. Written as DNA, the CDR3 is TGTGCCAGCAGCCTGACCCTTTGGGAGCAGTACTTC. It codes for CASSLTLWEQYF.

The sample holds one count of this clonotype. The J gene is TRBJ2-3, the V gene TRBV6-6; possibly TRBD1 or TRBD2 for D (6 bases each). The CDR3 extends over 14 amino acids. Trimming removed 8 bases from V and 8 bases from J, with 20 bases in between. Germline CDR1 MNHNY, CDR2 SVGAGI (reference sequence). The CDR3 DNA reads TGTGCCAGCGGTACAGGGACTCCCGGGGGTACGCAGTATTTT. It translates to CASGTGTPGGTQYF.

As to this clonotype: This clone may be a read error of a much larger clone one base away. The CDR3 region is CASSFTVNTGELFF. Here the CDR3 DNA reads TGTGCCAGCAGCTTCACAGTGAACACCGGGGAGCTGTTTTTT. This chain connects TRBV7-3 to TRBJ2-2; no clear D gene. The ends were cut back, 3 bases at V and 1 base at J, with 6 bases in the middle. The CDR3 extends over 14 amino acids. Germline V lookup: CDR1 SGHTA, CDR2 FQGTGA.

The table lists this clonotype with a few counts. This chain links TRBV20-1 with TRBJ2-3; 9 bases are shared with TRBD2. V trimming: 2 bases; J trimming: 6 bases; junction bases outside the gene matches: 9. This CDR3 is built from 15 residues. CDR1 is DFQATT and CDR2 is SNEGSKA in the germline V gene (reference sequence). The DNA for the CDR3 is TGCAGTGCTAGAACGCCGGGACTAGCAGGGGATACGCAGTATTTT. Its translation is CSARTPGLAGDTQYF.

This clonotype has just a few counts. The CDR3 reads CASSPGLAGVTDTQYF. For the CDR3, the DNA is TGTGCCAGCAGCCCGGGACTAGCGGGGGTCACAGATACGCAGTATTTT. The rearrangement uses TRBV3-1 and TRBJ2-3, with 14 bases matching TRBD2. CDR1 is LGHDT and CDR2 is YNNKEL in the germline V gene (reference sequence). This CDR3 region has 16 residues. With 4 bases clipped from V and 2 bases from J, the junction kept 2 bases outside the gene matches.

This clonotype was seen a few times. V and J are TRBV7-2 and TRBJ2-1; 16 nucleotides line up with TRBD2. In germline, CDR1 is SGHTA, CDR2 FQGNSA. The trim removed 5 bases at V and 8 bases at J, leaving 12 bases unmatched. CDR3 length: 18 amino acids. CDR3 coding DNA: TGTGCCAGCAGCCCGACGGGACTAGCGGGGGGGCGTAGGGATGAGCAGTTCTTC. Its translation is CASSPTGLAGGRRDEQFF.

This clonotype has only a few counts. V gene TRBV28 combines with J gene TRBJ1-5; no clear D. Germline CDR1 is MDHEN and CDR2 is SYDVKM. The ends were cut back, 2 bases at V and 10 bases at J, with 12 bases in the middle. The CDR3 sequence is 13 residues long. CDR3 protein: CASSLRGDLPQHF. The CDR3 DNA reads TGTGCCAGCAGTTTACGGGGAGATCTACCCCAGCATTTT. Supplemented by reference TRBV28 and TRBJ1-5, the full variable domain reads DVKVTQSSRYLVKRTGEKVFLECVQDMDHENMFWYRQDPGLGLRLIYFSYDVKMKEKGDIPEGYSVSREKKERFSLILESASTNQTSMYLCASSLRGDLPQHFGDGTRLSIL.

This rearrangement joins TRBV25-1 to TRBJ2-7; either TRBD1 or TRBD2 may supply D (6 bases each). Germline CDR1 reads MGHDK; CDR2 reads SYGVNS. The CDR3 runs 13 residues. The V end lost 8 bases, the J end lost 4 bases, and 15 bases lay between the germline ends. In DNA form, the CDR3 reads TGTGCCAGCGGAGAGGGGGGTTTGTACGAGCAGTACTTC. Encoded protein: CASGEGGLYEQYF.

This clonotype turned up a few times. The chain uses TRBV5-6 and TRBJ1-1; 8 positions match TRBD1. The ends lost 4 bases at V and 8 bases at J; junction bases unmatched: 10. The length of the CDR3 is 14 residues. From germline, CDR1 is SGHDT and CDR2 YYEEEE. The CDR3 DNA reads as TGTGCCAGCAGCCTCCTCCCAGGGGGCTTAGAAGCTTTCTTT. Encoded protein: CASSLLPGGLEAFF. The full variable domain, with the rest looked up from reference TRBV5-6 and TRBJ1-1, is DAGVTQSPTHLIKTRGQQVTLRCSPKSGHDTVSWYQQALGQGPQFIFQYYEEEERQRGNFPDRFSGHQFPNYSSELNVNALLLGDSALYLCASSLLPGGLEAFFGQGTRLTVV.

This clonotype showed up just a few times. The chain couples TRBV6-4 to TRBJ2-1; D not resolved. The CDR3 spans 13 residues. The germline V and J ends were trimmed by 4 bases and 5 bases, with 9 bases remaining between them. Germline V gives CDR1 MRHNA, CDR2 SNTAGT. CDR3 in DNA: TGTGCCAGCAGTGGCGTTTCAAACAATGAGCAGTTCTTC. This gives the protein CASSGVSNNEQFF.

This clonotype appeared many times. The CDR3 coding sequence is TGTGCCAGCAGCTTAGCCGTCCCCCCCTACGAGCAGTACTTC. Translated: CASSLAVPPYEQYF. The gene calls are TRBV7-2 and TRBJ2-7; no clear D gene. The CDR3 spans 14 residues. The germline V gene has CDR1 SGHTA and CDR2 FQGNSA. V lost 0 bases and J 2 bases, leaving 8 bases between the germline ends. Complete variable domain (other parts from reference TRBV7-2 and TRBJ2-7): GAGVSQSPSNKVTEKGKDVELRCDPISGHTALYWYRQSLGQGLEFLIYFQGNSAPDKSGLPSDRFSAERTGGSVSTLTIQRTQQEDSAVYLCASSLAVPPYEQYFGPGTRLTVT.

This clonotype showed up many times. At one boundary the junction diverges from the germline segment, which might be a read error. The chain couples TRBV5-1 to TRBJ2-5; D not resolved. Germline CDR1 is SGHRS and CDR2 is YFSETQ. The CDR3 totals 11 residues. The chain's CDR3 is CASSFRETQYF. The CDR3 coding sequence is TGTGCCAGCAGTTTTCGGGAGACCCAGTACTTC.

This clonotype was seen a handful of times. V is TRBV29-1 and J is TRBJ2-2, with 7 positions matching TRBD1. Germline values: CDR1 SQVTM, CDR2 ANQGSEA. V lost 5 bases and J lost 2; bases outside the gene matches: 2. CDR3 length: 13 amino acids. CDR3 amino acids: CSVHRGNTGELFF. CDR3 coding DNA: TGCAGCGTTCACAGGGGCAACACCGGGGAGCTGTTTTTT.